The clone carrying this T cell receptor beta chain has just one count. Its specificity is unknown. Primers for the PCR totalled 60 Vbeta and 13 Jbeta. Profiled with immunoSEQ multiplex PCR; TCRdb holds only in-frame clones, not every one. The data show 85,000 to 130,000 clones, approximately 82% seen once. The sample belongs to a study of cytomegalovirus exposure and HLA in healthy donors. Overall study context: Ancestry clustering placed roughly four fifths of around 400 genotyped donors in the Caucasian-associated cluster. Whole-study results and caveats: Clonal expansion, a later analysis showed, was greater in HLA-associated TCR beta chains than in equally common others. When presence/absence was analysed, sequencing depth was taken to be roughly uniform across donors.

From germline, CDR1 is LGHNA and CDR2 YNFKEQ. This CDR3 region has 16 residues. Source material: PBMCs. This clonotype originated in a middle-aged man in good health and CMV-seronegative. The V and J genes are TRBV4-2 and TRBJ2-5; TRBD1 matches 8 bases. The assigned J gene may be wrong: the sequence end matches TRBJ2-7 better. CDR3 protein: CASKKMGQDPSYEQYF. DNA for the CDR3: TGTGCCAGCAAAAAAATGGGACAGGACCCCAGCTACGAGCAGTACTTC.